Below, 27 T cell receptor beta chains from the same sample are listed, as sequenced in a study of T cell responses to AZD1222 COVID-19 vaccine. Measured with immunoSEQ multiplex PCR; TCRdb has only the in-frame clones, and not every one. The sample holds 180,000 or so clones, approximately 93% seen once. The specimen comprised peripheral blood, sampled 28 days after the second AZD1222 dose. The receptors shown here come from an adult who received the AZD1222 COVID-19 vaccine.

This sequence joins TRBV5-6 and TRBJ2-7; no firm D call. V gave up 0 bases and J gave up 7 bases, with 8 bases separating them. The V gene's germline CDR1 is SGHDT and CDR2 YYEEEE. The CDR3 sequence is 12 residues long. The CDR3 spells CASSLGVWEQYF. CDR3 coding DNA: TGTGCCAGCAGCTTGGGGGTTTGGGAGCAGTACTTC. The full variable domain, rest sourced from reference TRBV5-6 and TRBJ2-7, is DAGVTQSPTHLIKTRGQQVTLRCSPKSGHDTVSWYQQALGQGPQFIFQYYEEEERQRGNFPDRFSGHQFPNYSSELNVNALLLGDSALYLCASSLGVWEQYFGPGTRLTVT.

The chain employs TRBV4-3 and TRBJ1-2; D may be TRBD1 (5 bases). This CDR3 is built from 12 residues. Trimming removed 0 bases from V and 14 bases from J, with 13 bases in between. CDR1 and CDR2 from the germline V gene are LGHNA and YSLEER. As DNA, the CDR3 is TGCGCCAGCAGCCAAGATTCAGGGTCCCGGACCTTC. Protein product: CASSQDSGSRTF.

This chain connects TRBV6-2 or TRBV6-3 to TRBJ2-3; 7 bases align to TRBD1. After removal of 2 bases from V and 5 bases from J, the junction contained 10 bases not matched to a gene. The length of the CDR3 is 16 residues. Germline lookup yields CDR1 MNHEY and CDR2 SVGEGT. The CDR3 reads CASSYPQGVPLDTQYF. CDR3 bases: TGTGCCAGCAGTTACCCCCAGGGGGTGCCCCTAGATACGCAGTATTTT.

This clone was detected once. The chain carries TRBV11-2 and TRBJ1-3, with D hard to call. V gave up 5 bases and J gave up 0 bases, with 8 bases separating them. The CDR3 has 14 residues. Germline-derived CDR1 and CDR2 are SGHAT and FQNNGV. The CDR3 DNA sequence: TGTGCCAGCAGCCCCAGCAGCTCTGGAAACACCATATATTTT. Amino acids: CASSPSSSGNTIYF.

This sequence joins TRBV2 and TRBJ1-2, with 7 bases matching TRBD1. CDR3 length equals 13 residues. After removal of 10 bases from V and 2 bases from J, the junction contained 7 bases not matched to a gene. The germline CDR1 and CDR2 sequences are SNHLY and FYNNEI. The CDR3 DNA reads TGTGCCATCCCCCCGGGACAGAACTATGGCTACACCTTC. Residues: CAIPPGQNYGYTF.

The chain links TRBV5-1 to TRBJ2-2; 7 bases are shared with TRBD2. Germline CDR1 reads SGHRS; CDR2 reads YFSETQ. This CDR3 is 15 amino acids long. V trimming: 0 bases; J trimming: 5 bases; junction bases outside the gene matches: 4. Here the CDR3 reads CASSLAGGKTGELFF. CDR3 bases: TGCGCCAGCAGCTTGGCGGGGGGTAAAACCGGGGAGCTGTTTTTT. The entire variable domain, with the rest obtained from reference TRBV5-1 and TRBJ2-2, is as follows: KAGVTQTPRYLIKTRGQQVTLSCSPISGHRSVSWYQQTPGQGLQFLFEYFSETQRNKGNFPGRFSGRQFSNSRSEMNVSTLELGDSALYLCASSLAGGKTGELFFGEGSRLTVL.

The chain uses TRBV19 and TRBJ1-5, with 8 bases fitting TRBD1. V lost 11 bases, J lost 7 bases, and 13 bases stayed unmatched. The CDR3 totals 14 residues. The germline V gene encodes CDR1 LNHDA and CDR2 SQIVND (reference sequence). DNA of the CDR3: TGTGCCTCTTCCGGAACAGGGGGTGGACAGCCCCAGCATTTT. It translates to CASSGTGGGQPQHF. The complete variable domain, with remaining parts taken from reference TRBV19 and TRBJ1-5, reads DGGITQSPKYLFRKEGQNVTLSCEQNLNHDAMYWYRQDPGQGLRLIYYSQIVNDFQKGDIAEGYSVSREKKESFPLTVTSAQKNPTAFYLCASSGTGGGQPQHFGDGTRLSIL.

This chain uses TRBV3-1 (or the pseudogene TRBV3-2) with TRBJ2-1; 7 nucleotides agree with TRBD2. Germline V CDR1 and CDR2: LGHDT, YNNKEL (reference sequence). The CDR3 sequence is 16 residues long. V dropped 3 bases and J dropped 0; count of bases not matched to a gene: 5. The CDR3 region is CASSQSGLSSYNEQFF. CDR3 DNA: TGTGCCAGCAGCCAGTCGGGACTAAGCTCCTACAATGAGCAGTTCTTC.

This chain joins TRBV20-1 and TRBJ1-1; tentative D call: TRBD1 (5 bases). Germline CDR1 reads DFQATT; CDR2 reads SNEGSKA (reference sequence). CDR3 size: 11 residues. Trimming stripped 7 bases from V and 11 bases from J, with 17 bases between. CDR3 protein: CSVLSGGGAFF. The CDR3 nucleotides are TGCAGTGTTCTATCGGGGGGTGGGGCTTTCTTT.

With respect to this clone: Distinct nucleotide sequences in the sample also encode this CDR3. The chain uses TRBV5-1 and TRBJ1-1; D not resolved. Trimming took off 2 bases at V and 1 base at J, with 6 bases between the two ends. From germline, CDR1 is SGHRS and CDR2 YFSETQ. The CDR3 covers 13 residues. The CDR3 sequence: CASSLEGNTEAFF. CDR3 bases: TGCGCCAGCAGCTTAGAGGGGAACACTGAAGCTTTCTTT.

The V and J genes are TRBV2 and TRBJ1-2; 7 bases match TRBD1. Germline CDR1 reads SNHLY; CDR2 reads FYNNEI. V trimming: 4 bases; J trimming: 4 bases; junction bases outside the gene matches: 3. The CDR3 covers 13 residues. CDR3 coding DNA: TGTGCCAGCAGTGGACAGGGTATCTATGGCTACACCTTC. The encoded protein is CASSGQGIYGYTF.

The chain links TRBV28 to TRBJ1-4; unclear D gene. Per germline, CDR1 MDHEN and CDR2 SYDVKM. V gave up 3 bases and J gave up 6 bases, with 14 bases separating them. This CDR3 has 15 amino acids. The DNA for the CDR3 is TGTGCCAGCAGTTTTCCCCCGGGATCTCATGAAAAACTGTTTTTT. This gives the protein CASSFPPGSHEKLFF.

The rearrangement joins TRBV10-3 to TRBJ2-3; perhaps D is TRBD1 or TRBD2 (7 bases each). From germline, CDR1 is ENHRY and CDR2 SYGVKD. V was cut by 2 bases and J by 0 bases, with 12 bases left in between. This CDR3 is built from 16 residues. In nucleotides, the CDR3 is TGTGCCATCAGTGAGCGGCAGGGGGGGAGCACAGATACGCAGTATTTT. Amino acid sequence: CAISERQGGSTDTQYF.

The V and J genes are TRBV23-1 and TRBJ1-2; 9 bases align to TRBD1. TRBV23-1 is placed among ORFs of uncertain function. CDR3 length: 14 amino acids. With 3 bases clipped from V and 4 bases from J, the junction kept 3 bases outside the gene matches. Here the CDR3 DNA reads TGCGCCAGCAGTCAGGGACAGGGTAGCTATGGCTACACCTTC. This gives the protein CASSQGQGSYGYTF.

The rearrangement links TRBV7-9 to TRBJ2-5; D might be TRBD1 (5 bases). The CDR3 spans 14 residues. V shed 5 bases and J shed 1 base, with 11 bases lying between them. The germline V gene has CDR1 SEHNR and CDR2 FQNEAQ (reference sequence). The DNA of the CDR3 is TGTGCCAGCAGCCAAGCCAGGGTCCAAGAGACCCAGTACTTC. This codes for CASSQARVQETQYF. The full variable domain, with the rest looked up from reference TRBV7-9 and TRBJ2-5, is DTGVSQNPRHKITKRGQNVTFRCDPISEHNRLYWYRQTLGQGPEFLTYFQNEAQLEKSRLLSDRFSAERPKGSFSTLEIQRTEQGDSAMYLCASSQARVQETQYFGPGTRLLVL.

The chain is built from TRBV5-1 and TRBJ1-2, with TRBD1 as a possible D gene (5 bases). The CDR3 sequence is 14 residues long. V was clipped by 1 base and J by 5 bases, with 12 bases between them. Germline values: CDR1 SGHRS, CDR2 YFSETQ. CDR3 nucleotide sequence: TGCGCCAGCAGCTTGACAGGCGCAACTTATGGCTACACCTTC. This gives the protein CASSLTGATYGYTF. The full variable domain, in which reference TRBV5-1 and TRBJ1-2 provide the parts outside the CDR3, is KAGVTQTPRYLIKTRGQQVTLSCSPISGHRSVSWYQQTPGQGLQFLFEYFSETQRNKGNFPGRFSGRQFSNSRSEMNVSTLELGDSALYLCASSLTGATYGYTFGSGTRLTVV.

The chain couples TRBV6-5 to TRBJ2-2; 10 bases are a match to TRBD2. Trimming at V came to 6 bases and at J to 7 bases, leaving 8 bases not matched to a gene. The germline gives CDR1 MNHEY, CDR2 SVGAGI. The CDR3 sequence is 15 residues long. CDR3 DNA: TGTGCCAGCAGGAGCGGGGGGGCCGAGGGCGGGGAGCTGTTTTTT. This codes for CASRSGGAEGGELFF.

CDR3 sequence reads: CASSETVFQSSYNSPLHF. The CDR3 nucleotides read TGTGCCAGCAGCGAAACGGTGTTTCAGAGCTCCTATAATTCACCCCTCCACTTT. The rearrangement links TRBV3-1 (or the pseudogene TRBV3-2) to TRBJ1-6; D gene ambiguous. Trimming took off 5 bases at V and 0 bases at J, with 17 bases between the two ends. The CDR3 runs 18 residues. Germline V lookup: CDR1 LGHDT, CDR2 YNNKEL (reference sequence).

The CDR3 DNA reads TGTGCCAGCAGCCACGCCGGGACTGCGAACACCGGGGAGCTGTTTTTT. Translation gives CASSHAGTANTGELFF. This chain links TRBV3-1 (or the pseudogene TRBV3-2) with TRBJ2-2; D perhaps matches TRBD2 (6 bases). The CDR3 spans 16 residues. Germline V gives CDR1 LGHDT, CDR2 YNNKEL (reference sequence). Trimming removed 3 bases at V and 0 bases at J, with 11 bases between.

The chain joins TRBV20-1 to TRBJ1-3; 7 nucleotides agree with TRBD1. Trimming took 3 bases from V and 0 from J; bases not matched to a gene: 8. Germline V CDR1 and CDR2: DFQATT, SNEGSKA (reference sequence). The length of the CDR3 is 16 residues. The CDR3 here is CSASMDRWSSGNTIYF. The CDR3 region has the DNA TGCAGTGCTAGTATGGACAGGTGGAGCTCTGGAAACACCATATATTTT.

This clone was seen just once. The chain is built from TRBV2 and TRBJ1-5; D call uncertain. This CDR3 contains 13 residues. Germline CDR1 and CDR2: SNHLY and FYNNEI. Trimming took 3 bases from V and 7 from J, leaving 10 bases between them. This chain's CDR3 is CASSDLGNQPQHF. The CDR3, as DNA: TGTGCCAGCAGTGATTTGGGGAACCAGCCCCAGCATTTT.

A remark on this clone: Other DNA sequences in this sample translate to the same CDR3. This chain links TRBV19 with TRBJ1-3; D may be TRBD1 (6 bases). The CDR3 extends over 14 amino acids. Trimming removed 4 bases at V and 2 bases at J, with 9 bases between. CDR1 is LNHDA and CDR2 is SQIVND in the germline V gene (reference sequence). For the CDR3, the DNA is TGTGCCAGTAGTACCCAGGGGACTGGAAACACCATATATTTT. Translating gives CASSTQGTGNTIYF.

The CDR3 coding sequence is TGTGCCAGCAGCACCCAACCGCCGGGATTAGGCTGGGAGCAGTACTTC. Its protein is CASSTQPPGLGWEQYF. The chain joins TRBV3-1 (or the pseudogene TRBV3-2) to TRBJ2-7; TRBD2 might be the D (5 bases). Looked up from germline, CDR1 is LGHDT and CDR2 is YNNKEL (reference sequence). This CDR3 region has 16 residues. Trimming cost V 5 bases and J 7 bases, with 24 bases left between them.

V gene TRBV2 combines with J gene TRBJ1-1; D unclear. CDR1 SNHLY and CDR2 FYNNEI come from the germline V gene. Trimming took off 8 bases at V and 0 bases at J, with 7 bases between the two ends. The CDR3 runs 12 residues. The CDR3 bases are TGTGCCAGCCGCGGACTGAACACTGAAGCTTTCTTT. Amino acid sequence: CASRGLNTEAFF. The full variable domain, with the rest looked up from reference TRBV2 and TRBJ1-1, is EPEVTQTPSHQVTQMGQEVILRCVPISNHLYFYWYRQILGQKVEFLVSFYNNEISEKSEIFDDQFSVERPDGSNFTLKIRSTKLEDSAMYFCASRGLNTEAFFGQGTRLTVV.

CDR3 protein: CASSPRRGGRETQYF. In nucleotides, the CDR3 is TGTGCCAGCAGCCCCCGGCGGGGGGGCCGAGAGACCCAGTACTTC. The V call is TRBV14, the J call TRBJ2-5; 9 nucleotides agree with TRBD2. The CDR3 covers 15 residues. CDR1 and CDR2 (germline): SGHDN, FVKESK. The V and J ends lost 4 bases and 4 bases, in that order; junction bases with no gene match: 7.

Details on this clone: Additional DNA sequences in this sample encode the identical CDR3. This chain joins TRBV14 and TRBJ1-3; D is ambiguous. This CDR3 is 14 amino acids long. Germline assignment: CDR1 SGHDN and CDR2 FVKESK. Trimming cost V 4 bases and J 4 bases, with 11 bases left between them. DNA of the CDR3: TGTGCCAGCAGCCCCAGAGGCGCGGGAAACACCATATATTTT. Translated, it gives CASSPRGAGNTIYF.

This clone was seen a handful of times. The rearrangement joins TRBV24-1 to TRBJ2-1; 7 bases line up with TRBD1. The germline CDR1 and CDR2 sequences are KGHDR and SFDVKD. The V and J ends lost 5 bases and 3 bases, in that order; junction bases with no gene match: 9. The CDR3 has 16 residues. The CDR3 coding sequence is TGTGCCACCAGTGCCACGACAGGGTCGAGCTACAATGAGCAGTTCTTC. Amino acids: CATSATTGSSYNEQFF.